The present TCR beta chain was sequenced within a study of OX40 agonist ivuxolimab in advanced cancers. This CDR3 has 14 amino acids. Trimming shortened V by 8 bases and J by 4 bases, and 17 bases separated the two germline ends. The germline V gene has CDR1 ENHRY and CDR2 SYGVKD. Method: immunoSEQ multiplex PCR; TCRdb's copy keeps in-frame clones and lacks some. The profile covers some 49,000 clones, with roughly 85% appearing a single time and about 20% taken by the ten largest. This receptor was identified in an adult with an advanced solid tumor such as melanoma, head and neck, liver or kidney cancer. The V and J genes are TRBV10-3 and TRBJ1-2; D is uncertain. Sequenced here: CD4+ or CD8+ T cells sorted from blood, sampled in a trial of the OX40 agonist ivuxolimab. CDR3 sequence (DNA): TGTGCCATCGCCACAGACCTCTACCTCTATGGCTACACCTTC. This sequence encodes CAIATDLYLYGYTF.